The 5 T cell receptor beta chains in this list originate from one sample, sequenced in a study of CD8+ T cells in alopecia areata. Sequencing templates came from extracted RNA that was reverse transcribed into cDNA. Libraries were prepared by immunoSEQ multiplex PCR; TCRdb keeps only in-frame clonotypes and omits some of them. The sample holds under 150,000 clones, approximately 47% seen once. The sequencing input was NKG2D-low CD8+ T cells sorted from blood. Receptors originate from a human donor with alopecia areata.

This chain links TRBV14 with TRBJ2-7; D is tentatively TRBD1 or TRBD2 (5 bases each). The CDR3 extends over 12 amino acids. Trimming pared 5 bases from V and 4 bases from J, leaving 9 bases between. Germline CDR1 SGHDN, CDR2 FVKESK. The chain's CDR3 is CASSAGSYEQYF. The CDR3 DNA reads TGTGCCAGCAGCGCAGGGAGTTACGAGCAGTACTTC. The complete variable domain, with remaining parts taken from reference TRBV14 and TRBJ2-7, reads EAGVTQFPSHSVIEKGQTVTLRCDPISGHDNLYWYRRVMGKEIKFLLHFVKESKQDESGMPNNRFLAERTGGTYSTLKVQPAELEDSGVYFCASSAGSYEQYFGPGTRLTVT.

This clone has a handful of counts. The chain links TRBV29-1 to TRBJ2-1, with a weak D call TRBD2 (5 bases). The length of the CDR3 is 14 residues. Germline CDR1 reads SQVTM; CDR2 reads ANQGSEA. Trimming left V 3 bases short and J 0 bases short, with 9 bases between. The CDR3 sequence: CSVDKTTSYNEQFF. CDR3 bases: TGCAGCGTTGATAAGACTACCTCCTACAATGAGCAGTTCTTC.

This clone was counted a few times. The chain carries TRBV6-4 and TRBJ2-2, with a weak D call TRBD2 (6 bases). V was shortened by 3 bases and J by 4 bases, with 9 bases between the two germline ends. Germline V gene sequence: CDR1 MRHNA, CDR2 SNTAGT. The CDR3 length is 14 residues. The chain's CDR3 is CASSEQEGTGELFF. CDR3 sequence (DNA): TGTGCCAGCAGTGAACAGGAGGGCACCGGGGAGCTGTTTTTT.

The chain links TRBV29-1 to TRBJ2-2; 7 bases are shared with TRBD1. Germline-derived CDR1 and CDR2 are SQVTM and ANQGSEA. This CDR3 contains 13 residues. Trimming cost V 8 bases and J 1 base; bases outside gene matches: 4. The CDR3: CSLRTGNTGELFF. The CDR3 region has the DNA TGCAGCTTAAGGACAGGGAACACCGGGGAGCTGTTTTTT.

There are a few counts of this clone. The CDR3 bases are TGTGCCTGGAGCTGGACAGGAAAGGGTACGCAGTATTTT. Translating gives CAWSWTGKGTQYF. The chain links TRBV30 to TRBJ2-3; 7 nucleotides match TRBD1. The germline gives CDR1 GTSNPN, CDR2 SVGIG (reference sequence). V dropped 3 bases and J dropped 8; count of bases not matched to a gene: 8. CDR3 length: 13 amino acids.